These T cell receptor beta chains were read from a single sample in a study of T cell clonotyping in hematopoietic cell transplantation. Profiling relied on immunoSEQ multiplex PCR, and the TCRdb table lists in-frame clones only, not all of them. The data contain roughly 37,000 clones, 80% to 90% of them singletons. The source material was peripheral blood mononuclear cells. The receptors stem from a woman between 40 and 50 years old in good health. Some clones in this sample may be carry-over from other donors' samples. Both conserved end residues are trimmed from each CDR3. The order of the fields is CDR3 protein, D gene, V gene. A D gene is named only where the DNA matches it firmly.

cdr3_aa: ASSFTEMAEAF; d_call: .; v_call: TRBV14
cdr3_aa: ASSLDRVNGYT; d_call: TRBD1; v_call: TRBV7-2
cdr3_aa: ASSLTHSNEQF; d_call: .; v_call: TRBV7-3
cdr3_aa: ASSLEATYEQY; d_call: .; v_call: TRBV5-1
cdr3_aa: ASSIDRAPTEAF; d_call: TRBD1; v_call: TRBV5-4
cdr3_aa: ASSLSGRVEY; d_call: TRBD2; v_call: TRBV7-9
cdr3_aa: ASGGDNGEKLF; d_call: .; v_call: TRBV7-8
cdr3_aa: ASSQVEAGIRGYT; d_call: .; v_call: TRBV4-3
cdr3_aa: ASSQVPTGGYT; d_call: .; v_call: TRBV4-3
cdr3_aa: ASSGGSRLF; d_call: TRBD1; v_call: TRBV19
cdr3_aa: ASSLPSGQNTGELF; d_call: TRBD2; v_call: TRBV5-1
cdr3_aa: ASSPWTGSYEQY; d_call: TRBD1; v_call: TRBV11-2
cdr3_aa: ASSLLRTGLNQPQH; d_call: .; v_call: TRBV7-8
cdr3_aa: ASSDSGAGGEETQY; d_call: .; v_call: TRBV10-1
cdr3_aa: ASSLGGLSGANVLT; d_call: .; v_call: TRBV5-1
cdr3_aa: ASSPGSGSTYEQY; d_call: TRBD2; v_call: TRBV7-3
cdr3_aa: ASSQDTSGRGIYYEQY; d_call: TRBD2; v_call: TRBV4-1
cdr3_aa: ASSLTTSGSGVADTQY; d_call: TRBD2; v_call: TRBV5-6
cdr3_aa: ASSGARSPYEQY; d_call: .; v_call: TRBV19
cdr3_aa: SVRHRYEQY; d_call: .; v_call: TRBV29-1
cdr3_aa: ASSLGGRYEQY; d_call: .; v_call: TRBV7-2
cdr3_aa: ASSEGLDETQY; d_call: TRBD2; v_call: TRBV2
cdr3_aa: ASSDFSETSGRTDTQY; d_call: TRBD2; v_call: TRBV25-1
cdr3_aa: ASSPKIGTTDTQY; d_call: .; v_call: TRBV5-4
cdr3_aa: ASSVDSEGLNEQF; d_call: .; v_call: TRBV9
cdr3_aa: ASSLEIGIAYEQY; d_call: .; v_call: TRBV5-1
cdr3_aa: ASSFGQNYEQY; d_call: .; v_call: TRBV7-6
cdr3_aa: AWSGAGNQPQH; d_call: .; v_call: TRBV30
cdr3_aa: SVAGGVAEAF; d_call: .; v_call: TRBV29-1
cdr3_aa: ASSQGTRTDNTGELF; d_call: .; v_call: TRBV4-1
cdr3_aa: ASSFREHTEAF; d_call: .; v_call: TRBV5-6
cdr3_aa: ASSFGTSREQY; d_call: TRBD2; v_call: TRBV5-1
cdr3_aa: ASSGPLSSGNTIY; d_call: .; v_call: TRBV28
cdr3_aa: ASSVDGNQPQH; d_call: .; v_call: TRBV6-5
cdr3_aa: ASSTGTAFSEKLF; d_call: TRBD1; v_call: TRBV28
cdr3_aa: ASSLSKGRGFEKLF; d_call: TRBD1; v_call: TRBV27
cdr3_aa: ASSIYGGGGGTEAF; d_call: .; v_call: TRBV19